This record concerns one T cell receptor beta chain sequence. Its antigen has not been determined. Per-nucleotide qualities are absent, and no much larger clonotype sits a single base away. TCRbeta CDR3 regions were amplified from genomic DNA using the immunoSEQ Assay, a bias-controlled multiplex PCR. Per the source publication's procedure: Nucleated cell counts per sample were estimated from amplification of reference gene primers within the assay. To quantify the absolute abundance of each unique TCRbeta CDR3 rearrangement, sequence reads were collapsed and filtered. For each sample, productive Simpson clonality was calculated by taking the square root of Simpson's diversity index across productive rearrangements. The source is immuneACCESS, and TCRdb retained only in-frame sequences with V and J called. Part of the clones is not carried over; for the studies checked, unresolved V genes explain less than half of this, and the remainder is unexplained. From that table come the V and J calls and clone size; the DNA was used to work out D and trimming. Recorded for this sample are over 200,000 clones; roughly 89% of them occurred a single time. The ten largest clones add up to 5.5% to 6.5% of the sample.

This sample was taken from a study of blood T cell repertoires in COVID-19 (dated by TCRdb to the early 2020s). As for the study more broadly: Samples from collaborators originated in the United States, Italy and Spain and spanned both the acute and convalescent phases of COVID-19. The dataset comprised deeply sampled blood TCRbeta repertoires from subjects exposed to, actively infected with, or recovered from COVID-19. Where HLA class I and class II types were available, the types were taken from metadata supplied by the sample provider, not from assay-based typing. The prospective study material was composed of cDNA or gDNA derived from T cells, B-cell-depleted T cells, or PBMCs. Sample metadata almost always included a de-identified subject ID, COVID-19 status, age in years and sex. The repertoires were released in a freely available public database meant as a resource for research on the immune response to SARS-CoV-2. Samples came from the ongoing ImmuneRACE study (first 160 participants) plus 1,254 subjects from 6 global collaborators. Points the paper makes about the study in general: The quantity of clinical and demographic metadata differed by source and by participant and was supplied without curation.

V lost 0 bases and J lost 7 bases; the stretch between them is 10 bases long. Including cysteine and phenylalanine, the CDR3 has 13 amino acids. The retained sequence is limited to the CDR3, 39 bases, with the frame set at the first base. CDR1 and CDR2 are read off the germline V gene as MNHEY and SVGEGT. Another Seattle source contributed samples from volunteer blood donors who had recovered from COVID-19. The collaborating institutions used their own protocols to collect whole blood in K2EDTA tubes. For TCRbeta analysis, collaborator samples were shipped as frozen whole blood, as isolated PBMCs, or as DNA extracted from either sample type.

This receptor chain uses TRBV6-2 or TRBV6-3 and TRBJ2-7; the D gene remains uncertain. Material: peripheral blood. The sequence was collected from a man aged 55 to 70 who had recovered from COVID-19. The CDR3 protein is CASSYSVQLEQYF. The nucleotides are TGTGCCAGCAGTTACTCCGTACAGTTGGAGCAGTACTTC.